A selection of T cell receptor beta chains follows, all from one sample in a study of control samples from healthy donors and cancer patients. Some clones are missing from TCRdb's copy, which holds only in-frame ones; the method was immunoSEQ multiplex PCR. The table has about 41,000 clones, roughly 94% seen once. Source material: blood. These receptors were taken from a man aged 55 to 70 in good health. The CDR3 runs from the conserved cysteine through the conserved F or W. D genes are given only for firm matches. The size of a clone is reported for some rows only, either as once, few or many, or as a class for expanded clones.

size	D	V	J	DNA	CDR3
.	TRBD2	TRBV29-1	TRBJ2-7	TGCAGCGTTGGTGGGGGGGGCTACGAGCAGTACTTC	CSVGGGGYEQYF
.	TRBD2	TRBV19	TRBJ2-1	TGTGCCAGTAGACTAGCAGGGACTAGCGGGAGATTGGAGCAGTTCTTC	CASRLAGTSGRLEQFF
.	TRBD1	TRBV2	TRBJ2-1	TGTGCCAGCACCCTGGACAGGGAGCTCTACAATGAGCAGTTCTTC	CASTLDRELYNEQFF
.	TRBD2	TRBV4-1	TRBJ2-3	TGCGCCAGCAGCCAAGAGCGCCTAGCGGGAGTTTATTTT	CASSQERLAGVYF
.	.	TRBV5-1	TRBJ2-7	TGCGCCAGCAGCTTGGCCAGAGCAACAGGCAATGAGCAGTACTTC	CASSLARATGNEQYF
few	TRBD2	TRBV14	TRBJ2-3	TGTGCCAGCAGCCAGATGGGCGGGAGTAAATCAGATACGCAGTATTTT	CASSQMGGSKSDTQYF
once	.	TRBV14	TRBJ2-1	TGTGCCAGCAGCCAAGCAGCGGCCGCAGGAAGGTTCAATGAGCAGTTCTTC	CASSQAAAAGRFNEQFF
.	.	TRBV9	TRBJ1-1	TGTGCCAGCAGCGTAGGAAGCGTCATGAACACTGAAGCTTTCTTT	CASSVGSVMNTEAFF
.	.	TRBV18	TRBJ1-5	TGTGCCAGCTCACAAAACAGGGGCAATCAGCCCCAGCATTTT	CASSQNRGNQPQHF
.	.	TRBV29-1	TRBJ1-2	TGCAGCGTTGAAATGCATTCCTATGGCTACACCTTC	CSVEMHSYGYTF
.	.	TRBV5-6	TRBJ2-5	TGTGCCAGCAGCCCCGGGAGCCAAGAGACCCAGTACTTC	CASSPGSQETQYF
few	.	TRBV6-6	TRBJ2-7	TGTGCCAGCAGTTACACGGCGTACGAGCAGTACTTC	CASSYTAYEQYF
.	TRBD1	TRBV25-1	TRBJ2-2	TGTGCCAGTTCCGGGACAGCGAACACCGGGGAGCTGTTTTTT	CASSGTANTGELFF
.	TRBD1	TRBV4-1	TRBJ2-3	TGCGCCAGCAGCCCCCGGGACAGTATCACAGATACGCAGTATTTT	CASSPRDSITDTQYF
.	.	TRBV25-1	TRBJ2-2	TGTGCCACCACAAGGGCCAGGAACACCGGGGAGCTGTTTTTT	CATTRARNTGELFF
.	.	TRBV6-4	TRBJ2-3	TGTGCCAGCAGTGACCGTCCCGGGGGTGGGAGCACAGATACGCAGTATTTT	CASSDRPGGGSTDTQYF
.	TRBD2	TRBV15	TRBJ2-2	TGTGCCACCTTAGCGGGAGACACCGGGGAGCTGTTTTTT	CATLAGDTGELFF
.	.	TRBV13	TRBJ2-7	TGTGCCAGCAGCCAAGGATACGGGAACAGGGCCACCTACGAGCAGTACTTC	CASSQGYGNRATYEQYF
.	.	TRBV18	TRBJ1-4	TGTGCCAGCTCACCGGGTTCCACTAATGAAAAACTGTTTTTT	CASSPGSTNEKLFF
.	.	TRBV6-5	TRBJ1-1	TGTGCCAGCACTCCCTCCGGAAAACCTGAAGCTTTCTTT	CASTPSGKPEAFF
once	.	TRBV7-9	TRBJ1-4	TGTGCCAGCAGCCCTATCGTGGCCAATGAAAAACTGTTTTTT	CASSPIVANEKLFF
.	TRBD1	TRBV12-3/TRBV12-4	TRBJ2-2	TGTGCCAGCAGTCGGGACAGGGTGGGGGAGCTGTTTTTT	CASSRDRVGELFF
.	.	TRBV18	TRBJ2-3	TGTGCCAGCGCACTAGATCAGCCAGATACGCAGTATTTT	CASALDQPDTQYF
.	TRBD1	TRBV18	TRBJ2-1	TGTGCCAGCTCGTCACGACAGGGGTCTTCTGGCAATGAGCAGTTCTTC	CASSSRQGSSGNEQFF
.	TRBD1	TRBV11-3	TRBJ2-7	TGTGCCAGCAGCCCCGGGACAGGTCCACTCTACGAGCAGTACTTC	CASSPGTGPLYEQYF
.	TRBD2	TRBV7-9	TRBJ2-1	TGTGCCAGCAGCTTACGGGGAGGAGCGGGAGACAATGAGCAGTTCTTC	CASSLRGGAGDNEQFF
once	TRBD1	TRBV3-1/TRBV3-2	TRBJ2-5	TGTGCCAGCAGCTATCCGACAGGGGGCGCAGGAGAGACCCAGTACTTC	CASSYPTGGAGETQYF
.	.	TRBV19	TRBJ1-1	TGTGCCAGTAGTTCGACAGTGAACACTGAAGCTTTCTTT	CASSSTVNTEAFF
.	TRBD1	TRBV11-3	TRBJ2-1	TGTGCCAGCAGCCCGCGACAGGGAGCTTACAATGAGCAGTTCTTC	CASSPRQGAYNEQFF
.	.	TRBV7-6	TRBJ2-3	TGTGCCAGCAGCTTGGGGGCGGCTGTGGGGTTTAGCACAGATACGCAGTATTTT	CASSLGAAVGFSTDTQYF
.	.	TRBV24-1	TRBJ2-5	TGTGCCACCAGTGACCCACAGGGAAGGGGGCAAGAGACCCAGTACTTC	CATSDPQGRGQETQYF
.	.	TRBV27	TRBJ1-1	TGTGCCACCCTTGTTTGGGACGGACCGAATTTGAACACTGAAGCTTTCTTT	CATLVWDGPNLNTEAFF
.	TRBD2	TRBV15	TRBJ2-5	TGTGCCACCAGCAGGGGGACTAGCGGGACCCTAGAGACCCAGTACTTC	CATSRGTSGTLETQYF
.	TRBD1	TRBV5-6	TRBJ2-1	TGTGCCAGCAGCTCCGGGACAGTATCATGGCAGTTCTTC	CASSSGTVSWQFF
.	TRBD1	TRBV13	TRBJ2-3	TGTGCCAGCAGCTCCACAGGGGTAGAGAGCACAGATACGCAGTATTTT	CASSSTGVESTDTQYF
.	TRBD1	TRBV5-4	TRBJ1-1	TGTGCCAGCAGCTTGGGGGACAGGGGAGACGAGGGAGAAGCTTTCTTT	CASSLGDRGDEGEAFF
.	.	TRBV20-1	TRBJ1-5	TGCAGTGCCCCCCTCGGGCCCCAGCATTTT	CSAPLGPQHF
.	TRBD2	TRBV12-3/TRBV12-4	TRBJ2-7	TGTGCCAGCAGTTTAACTAGCGGGAGCGAGCAGTACTTC	CASSLTSGSEQYF
once	TRBD2	TRBV18	TRBJ2-2	TGTGCCAGCTCACCTTCGTGGGGGACTAGCGGGGCGAACACCGGGGAGCTGTTTTTT	CASSPSWGTSGANTGELFF
.	TRBD1	TRBV10-2	TRBJ2-7	TGCGCCAGCAGTGAGTCAGGGGGCCTCTCCTACGAGCAGTACTTC	CASSESGGLSYEQYF
.	.	TRBV7-9	TRBJ2-3	TGTGCCAGCAGCCTCCCCGGGGGGAAGGGGGCAGATACGCAGTATTTT	CASSLPGGKGADTQYF
.	.	TRBV6-5	TRBJ2-7	TGTGCCAGCACTAAAACCTCAGGTTACGAGCAGTACTTC	CASTKTSGYEQYF
.	.	TRBV4-1	TRBJ1-2	TGCGCCAGCAGCCAAGTCAGGACGGCGGATGGCTACACCTTC	CASSQVRTADGYTF
.	TRBD1	TRBV24-1	TRBJ2-7	TGTGCCACCAGTGATTCTGGGACAGACTACGAGCAGTACTTC	CATSDSGTDYEQYF
.	TRBD2	TRBV5-1	TRBJ2-7	TGCGCCAGCAGCCGCGATGGACTAGTCGACGAGCAGTACTTC	CASSRDGLVDEQYF
.	TRBD2	TRBV18	TRBJ2-1	TGTGCCAGCTCACCACTCTCTCTGGCGGGAGTTAAAGATGAGCAGTTCTTC	CASSPLSLAGVKDEQFF
.	.	TRBV7-9	TRBJ1-2	TGTGCCAGCAGCTTAGCGACGGCAGGGCATAACTATGGCTACACCTTC	CASSLATAGHNYGYTF
.	TRBD2	TRBV7-9	TRBJ2-3	TGTGCCAGCAGCGCCGGGACTAGCGGGGTTCTCACAGATACGCAGTATTTT	CASSAGTSGVLTDTQYF
.	.	TRBV24-1	TRBJ2-1	TGTGCCACCAGTGACCCCGGGACACCCGACAATGAGCAGTTCTTC	CATSDPGTPDNEQFF
.	.	TRBV14	TRBJ2-5	TGTGCCAGCAGCCACACCGGAAGGGTAGGGCAAGAGACCCAGTACTTC	CASSHTGRVGQETQYF
.	.	TRBV6-6	TRBJ2-5	TGTGCCAGCAGTTACTCGATGGCAGGTGAAGAGACCCAGTACTTC	CASSYSMAGEETQYF
.	.	TRBV24-1	TRBJ2-2	TGTGCCACCAGTGATCCGGGACATCCGAACACCGGGGAGCTGTTTTTT	CATSDPGHPNTGELFF
once	.	TRBV3-1/TRBV3-2	TRBJ2-1	TGTGCCAGCAGCCAAGGCCCGGTCCGAAATGAGCAGTTCTTC	CASSQGPVRNEQFF
.	.	TRBV7-3	TRBJ2-7	TGTGCCAGCAGCTTAAGCCCCTCCTACGAGCAGTACTTC	CASSLSPSYEQYF